The clone carrying this T cell receptor (beta chain) has ten or more counts. This entry belongs to a study of blood T cell repertoires in COVID-19. Study information: Material from acute and convalescent COVID-19 was sourced from the United States, Italy and Spain.

Profiled with immunoSEQ multiplex PCR; TCRdb holds only in-frame clones, not every one. In the table there are roughly 95,000 clones, 80% to 85% of which are singletons. Deletions cut 6 bases from V and 2 bases from J, with 16 bases between. From germline, CDR1 is GTSNPN and CDR2 SVGIG (reference sequence). The CDR3 runs 14 residues. The chain uses TRBV30 and TRBJ1-2; D is undetermined. Sequenced sample: peripheral blood. The TCR was taken from a man between 60 and 75 years old with acute or convalescent COVID-19. Here the CDR3 DNA reads TGTGCCTGCACTAGGAAAGGAGGGAACTATGGCTACACCTTC. Translating it yields CACTRKGGNYGYTF.